One and the same sample provided the 29 T cell receptor beta chains below, sequenced in a study of blood T cells in healthy people across ages. Next came a second PCR, run for about 7 to 12 cycles, which used a sample-barcoded 5' primer along with a J-beta primer mix. TCRdb processed the 5' RACE reads anew with MiXCR; each CDR3 protein has one entry. Of 790,000 or so distinct CDR3 sequences listed, more than 35% are singletons. The sequencing sample was made of blood. Receptor source: a man older than 75 in good health.

The rearrangement joins TRBV7-2 to TRBJ2-4; D unclear. The J call is doubtful: the DNA matches TRBJ2-5 better. Germline-derived CDR1 and CDR2 are SGHTA and FQGNSA. The CDR3 spans 14 residues. CDR3 loop: CASTIGPGLETQYF. The CDR3 DNA reads TGTGCCAGCACCATTGGTCCGGGTCTAGAGACCCAGTACTTC.

The rearrangement joins TRBV29-1 to TRBJ2-1, with D tentatively TRBD2 (6 bases). V was shortened by 6 bases and J by 1 base, with 13 bases between the two germline ends. Germline lookup yields CDR1 SQVTM and CDR2 ANQGSEA. The CDR3 totals 14 residues. CDR3 sequence reads: CSVEGRLSYNEQFF. The CDR3 DNA reads as TGCAGCGTGGAGGGGAGGCTATCCTACAATGAGCAGTTCTTC.

This rearrangement joins TRBV11-1 to TRBJ2-7; D is perhaps TRBD1 (6 bases). The CDR3 is 15 residues long. Germline V lookup: CDR1 SGHAT, CDR2 FQDESV (reference sequence). The ends were cut back, 1 base at V and 5 bases at J, with 15 bases in the middle. CDR3 coding DNA: TGTGCCAGCAGCTTAGTTGGGGGCGACTGGCACGAGCAGTACTTC. Its translation is CASSLVGGDWHEQYF.

This clonotype was counted only a few times. The chain carries TRBV5-1 and TRBJ1-6; TRBD1 aligns across 7 bases. The germline V gene encodes CDR1 SGHRS and CDR2 YFSETQ. V trimming: 4 bases; J trimming: 7 bases; junction bases outside the gene matches: 11. The CDR3 contains 16 residues. CDR3: CASSDSGTARNSPLHF. The CDR3 region has the DNA TGCGCCAGCAGCGACTCCGGGACAGCGCGGAATTCACCCCTCCACTTT.

There are a few counts of this clonotype. This chain links TRBV4-1 with TRBJ2-3; maybe TRBD1 (6 bases). V lost 3 bases and J 0 bases, leaving 13 bases between the germline ends. This CDR3 comprises 16 residues. CDR1 is MGHRA and CDR2 is YSYEKL in the germline V gene. CDR3 residues: CASSQGDRRSTDTQYF. In nucleotides, the CDR3 is TGCGCCAGCAGCCAGGGTGACAGGCGAAGCACAGATACGCAGTATTTT.

This clonotype occurred a few times. The chain employs TRBV9 and TRBJ2-3, with D perhaps matching TRBD1 or TRBD2 (5 bases each). This CDR3 is built from 13 residues. Germline V gives CDR1 SGDLS, CDR2 YYNGEE. Between the trimmed V and J ends, which lost 3 bases and 5 bases, there was a span of 10 bases. CDR3 protein: CASSGGPGDTQYF. The CDR3 nucleotides are TGTGCCAGCAGCGGGGGACCTGGAGATACGCAGTATTTT.

In this sample, this clonotype turned up a few times. The gene calls are TRBV7-2 and TRBJ1-6; a weak D match, TRBD1 (6 bases). Per the germline V gene, CDR1 is SGHTA and CDR2 is FQGNSA. V lost 2 bases and J 9 bases, leaving 14 bases between the germline ends. There are 15 residues in the CDR3. The CDR3 nucleotides read TGTGCCAGCAGCTTAATAGGTCCACAGGGTTCACCCCTCCACTTT. This codes for CASSLIGPQGSPLHF.

This clonotype came up once. This chain links TRBV21-1 with TRBJ2-7; the table's D call, TRBD1, has no DNA check behind it. TRBV21-1 is reported as a pseudogene. The CDR3 length is 16 residues. CDR3 sequence reads: CASSKEEPGQNYEQYF. Written as DNA, the CDR3 is TGTGCCAGCAGCAAAGAGGAACCGGGACAGAACTACGAGCAGTACTTC.

The V and J genes are TRBV3-1 and TRBJ2-3; D may be TRBD2 (6 bases). This CDR3 is built from 16 residues. Germline V gene lookup returns CDR1 LGHDT and CDR2 YNNKEL (reference sequence). Trimming left V 5 bases short and J 6 bases short, with 21 bases between. CDR3 sequence: CASSNLAEGPGDTQYF. Written as DNA, the CDR3 is TGTGCCAGCAGCAACTTAGCGGAAGGGCCGGGGGATACGCAGTATTTT.

This clonotype has just a few counts. This rearrangement joins TRBV5-1 to TRBJ2-1, with 9 bases fitting TRBD2. The germline gives CDR1 SGHRS, CDR2 YFSETQ. V lost 4 bases to trimming and J lost 5 bases; unmatched junction nucleotides: 4. CDR3 size: 14 residues. The CDR3 here is CASSVGLADNEQFF. In nucleotides, the CDR3 is TGCGCCAGCAGCGTGGGACTAGCTGACAATGAGCAGTTCTTC.

Worth noting for this clonotype: This may be a read error, as it is one base from a much larger clone. The CDR3 DNA is TGCAGCACTTACGACAATGAGCAGTACTTC. Translating it yields CSTYDNEQYF. The V call is TRBV29-1, the J call TRBJ2-1; D is unresolved. The J call may be in error: the DNA end matches TRBJ2-7 better. Germline loops: CDR1 SQVTM, CDR2 ANQGSEA. This CDR3 region has 10 residues.

This chain joins TRBV7-2 and TRBJ2-5; tentative D call: TRBD2 (6 bases). Deletions cut 5 bases from V and 5 bases from J, with 21 bases between. CDR3 length equals 16 residues. Germline CDR1 and CDR2: SGHTA and FQGNSA. Here the CDR3 DNA reads TGTGCCAGCAGCCCACCCGGGAGAGGGGCTTCGGAGACCCAGTACTTC. Protein: CASSPPGRGASETQYF.

The table lists this clonotype with a few counts. V and J are TRBV20-1 and TRBJ1-5; 7 nucleotides line up with TRBD1. CDR1 DFQATT and CDR2 SNEGSKA come from the germline V gene (reference sequence). The junction had 4 bases not matched to a gene; V was cut back by 1 base and J by 1 base. The CDR3 has 15 residues. DNA for the CDR3: TGCAGTGCTAGAGTTCAGGGGGTAAGCAATCAGCCCCAGCATTTT. This gives the protein CSARVQGVSNQPQHF.

This clonotype was seen once. The CDR3 region has the DNA TGTGCCAGCAGTTTACCCAGGGGAGGGGGAGAGACCCAGTACTTC. Protein: CASSLPRGGGETQYF. V gene TRBV28 combines with J gene TRBJ2-4; the D gene is possibly TRBD2 (7 bases). The tail of the sequence fits TRBJ2-5 better, so the J call may be wrong. This CDR3 is built from 15 residues. The germline V gene has CDR1 MDHEN and CDR2 SYDVKM.

V gene TRBV10-3 combines with J gene TRBJ2-4, with D hard to call. The DNA end is a closer match to TRBJ2-7, so the J assignment may be wrong. The germline V gene encodes CDR1 ENHRY and CDR2 SYGVKD. The CDR3 has 13 residues. The CDR3 loop is CAISGAGPYEQYF. The DNA for the CDR3 is TGTGCCATCAGTGGGGCAGGACCCTACGAGCAGTACTTC.

This clonotype was counted between two and nine times. The J gene is TRBJ2-2, the V gene TRBV6-4; D is perhaps TRBD1 (6 bases). The CDR3 is 15 residues long. V lost 2 bases, J lost 6 bases, and 13 bases lay in between. Germline V gives CDR1 MRHNA, CDR2 SNTAGT. The CDR3 spells CASSDRTDPSGELFF. DNA of the CDR3: TGTGCCAGCAGTGACCGGACAGACCCATCCGGGGAGCTGTTTTTT.

This clonotype occurred a few times. The J gene is TRBJ1-2, the V gene TRBV4-3, with 8 bases aligning to TRBD1. J lost 7 bases, V lost 2 bases, and 9 bases had no gene match. The CDR3 totals 15 residues. Per germline, CDR1 LGHNA and CDR2 YSLEER. CDR3 region: CASSQRLQGESGYTF. The CDR3 region has the DNA TGCGCCAGCAGCCAACGCCTACAGGGGGAGTCTGGCTACACCTTC.

This chain connects TRBV6-5 to TRBJ2-3; 7 nucleotides line up with TRBD1. There are 14 residues in the CDR3. Germline loops: CDR1 MNHEY, CDR2 SVGAGI. With 2 bases clipped from V and 7 bases from J, the junction kept 6 bases outside the gene matches. The CDR3 is CASSYDREIYTQYF. The CDR3 coding sequence is TGTGCCAGCAGTTACGACAGGGAGATATATACGCAGTATTTT.

This clonotype was seen a few times. It may be a read error: a sequence one base away is much more abundant. V gene TRBV7-8 combines with J gene TRBJ2-3; D is possibly TRBD2 (5 bases). Trimming took off 5 bases at V and 4 bases at J, with 13 bases between the two ends. The V gene's germline CDR1 is SGHVS and CDR2 FQNEAQ. The CDR3 is 14 residues long. The CDR3 sequence: CASSDMLGADTQYF. Written as DNA, the CDR3 is TGTGCCAGCAGCGATATGCTCGGGGCAGATACGCAGTATTTT. Based on the CDR3 plus reference TRBV7-8 and TRBJ2-3, the full variable domain is GAGVSQSPRYKVAKRGQDVALRCDPISGHVSLFWYQQALGQGPEFLTYFQNEAQLDKSGLPSDRFFAERPEGSVSTLKIQRTQQEDSAVYLCASSDMLGADTQYFGPGTRLTVL.

J is TRBJ2-3 and V is TRBV7-9, with a possible D match to TRBD2 (5 bases). The CDR3 consists of 20 residues. The germline V gene has CDR1 SEHNR and CDR2 FQNEAQ (reference sequence). The V end lost 2 bases, the J end lost 2 bases, and 26 bases lay between the germline ends. CDR3 coding DNA: TGTGCCAGCAGCTTACGTGAGGGTTCCGCTACTATCTATCCCACAGATACGCAGTATTTT. Translating it yields CASSLREGSATIYPTDTQYF.

J is TRBJ2-2 and V is TRBV10-3; 11 nucleotides agree with TRBD2. Germline V gene lookup returns CDR1 ENHRY and CDR2 SYGVKD. J gave up 0 bases and V 5 bases, and 2 bases lay outside the gene matches. This CDR3 has 16 residues. The CDR3 DNA reads TGTGCCATCAGTTTTAGCGGGGGGGCGAACACCGGGGAGCTGTTTTTT. Translated: CAISFSGGANTGELFF.

The chain links TRBV28 to TRBJ1-4; 7 nucleotides match TRBD1. Germline V gene data show CDR1 as MDHEN and CDR2 as SYDVKM. The CDR3 extends over 12 amino acids. The trim removed 2 bases at V and 15 bases at J, leaving 6 bases unmatched. CDR3 DNA sequence: TGTGCCAGCAGTTTAAGGGACAGTAAGGTGTTTTTT. Translation gives CASSLRDSKVFF.

For the CDR3, the DNA is TGTGCCAGCAGTGCCCGGACAGGGGGGGACTCACCCCTCCACTTT. Protein sequence: CASSARTGGDSPLHF. V is TRBV6-4 and J is TRBJ1-6; TRBD1 agrees at 10 bases. V trimming: 4 bases; J trimming: 10 bases; junction bases outside the gene matches: 7. Looked up from germline, CDR1 is MRHNA and CDR2 is SNTAGT. This CDR3 is 15 amino acids long.

Many counts were recorded for this clonotype. This chain uses TRBV5-1 with TRBJ2-1; perhaps D is TRBD1 or TRBD2 (5 bases each). Per germline, CDR1 SGHRS and CDR2 YFSETQ. The CDR3 sequence is 15 residues long. Trimming cost V 2 bases and J 6 bases, with 15 bases left between them. Here the CDR3 reads CASSFDRGASNEQFF. The CDR3 DNA reads TGCGCCAGCAGCTTCGATCGGGGCGCAAGCAATGAGCAGTTCTTC. Full variable domain (outside the CDR3, taken from reference TRBV5-1 and TRBJ2-1): KAGVTQTPRYLIKTRGQQVTLSCSPISGHRSVSWYQQTPGQGLQFLFEYFSETQRNKGNFPGRFSGRQFSNSRSEMNVSTLELGDSALYLCASSFDRGASNEQFFGPGTRLTVL.

The rearrangement links TRBV28 to TRBJ2-3; D may be TRBD1 (6 bases). The CDR3 loop spans 13 amino acids. V lost 5 bases and J 9 bases, leaving 15 bases between the germline ends. Germline CDR1 MDHEN, CDR2 SYDVKM. CDR3 loop: CASSAPQGLTQYF. The CDR3 DNA reads TGTGCCAGCAGTGCTCCCCAGGGGTTGACGCAGTATTTT.

This chain joins TRBV4-2 and TRBJ2-1; a weak D match, TRBD2 (5 bases). The DNA end is a closer match to TRBJ2-7, so the J assignment may be wrong. The CDR3 runs to 16 residues. The germline V gene encodes CDR1 LGHNA and CDR2 YNFKEQ. The CDR3 DNA reads TGTGCCAGCAGCCAAGATCAACTAGGGTCGTACAATGAGCAGTACTTC. Its protein product is CASSQDQLGSYNEQYF.

This clonotype has just one count. The chain combines TRBV20-1 with TRBJ2-7, with D perhaps TRBD1 or TRBD2 (5 bases each). Germline V gene sequence: CDR1 DFQATT, CDR2 SNEGSKA (reference sequence). V was clipped by 4 bases and J by 6 bases, with 13 bases between them. This CDR3 comprises 12 residues. The CDR3 coding sequence is TGCAGTGCTAAACGTCCCGGGACCGAGCAGTACTTC. Its protein is CSAKRPGTEQYF.

This sequence joins TRBV11-3 and TRBJ2-1; 12 bases align to TRBD2. The V and J ends lost 5 bases and 0 bases, in that order; junction bases with no gene match: 5. CDR1 is SGHNT, CDR2 YENEEA, per germline. This CDR3 spans 17 amino acids. This CDR3 reads CASSARTSGTSYNEQFF. CDR3 bases: TGTGCCAGCAGCGCCCGGACTAGCGGGACCTCCTACAATGAGCAGTTCTTC.

The V gene is TRBV6-5, the J gene TRBJ2-2; 8 bases align to TRBD2. The CDR3 is made up of 14 amino acids. The J segment lost 6 bases and the V segment lost 6 bases, leaving 6 bases of the junction unmatched. Per germline, CDR1 MNHEY and CDR2 SVGAGI. The chain's CDR3 is CASRDLAGPGELFF. For the CDR3, the DNA is TGTGCCAGCAGGGACCTAGCGGGCCCCGGGGAGCTGTTTTTT.